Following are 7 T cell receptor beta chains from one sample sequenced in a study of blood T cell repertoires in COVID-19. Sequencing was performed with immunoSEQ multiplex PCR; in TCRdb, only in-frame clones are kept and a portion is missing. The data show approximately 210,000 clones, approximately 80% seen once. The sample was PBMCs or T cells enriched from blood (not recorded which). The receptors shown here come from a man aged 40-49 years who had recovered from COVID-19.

The CDR3 region is CASRYGFQETQYF. The CDR3 nucleotides are TGTGCCAGCAGGTACGGGTTCCAAGAGACCCAGTACTTC. The chain joins TRBV2 to TRBJ2-5; D is ambiguous. The CDR3 covers 13 residues. The V end lost 6 bases, the J end lost 1 base, and 9 bases lay between the germline ends. Germline V lookup: CDR1 SNHLY, CDR2 FYNNEI.

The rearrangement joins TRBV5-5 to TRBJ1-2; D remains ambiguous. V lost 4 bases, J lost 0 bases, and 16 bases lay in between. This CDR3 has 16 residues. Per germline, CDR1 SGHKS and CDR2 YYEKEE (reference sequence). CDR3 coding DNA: TGTGCCAGCAGCCGAAGTCCGTCTCGAGCTAACTATGGCTACACCTTC. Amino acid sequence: CASSRSPSRANYGYTF.

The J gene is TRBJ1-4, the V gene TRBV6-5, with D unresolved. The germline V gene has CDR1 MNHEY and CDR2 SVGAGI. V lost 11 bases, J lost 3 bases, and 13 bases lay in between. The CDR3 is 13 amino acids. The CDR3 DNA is TGTGCCGGTCGTAGAAACCCTAATGAAAAACTGTTTTTT. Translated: CAGRRNPNEKLFF.

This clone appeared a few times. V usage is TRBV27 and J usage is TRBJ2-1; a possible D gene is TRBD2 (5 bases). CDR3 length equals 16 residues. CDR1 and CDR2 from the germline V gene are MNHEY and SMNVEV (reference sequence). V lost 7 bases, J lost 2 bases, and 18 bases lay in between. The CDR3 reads CASKLRGIDAYNEQFF. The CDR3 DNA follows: TGTGCCAGCAAACTTAGAGGGATAGATGCCTACAATGAGCAGTTCTTC.

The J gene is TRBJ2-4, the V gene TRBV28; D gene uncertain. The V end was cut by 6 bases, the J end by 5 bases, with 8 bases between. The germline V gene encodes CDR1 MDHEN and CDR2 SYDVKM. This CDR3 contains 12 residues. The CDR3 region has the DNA TGTGCCAGCAGCCTGGAGCAAAACATTCAGTACTTC. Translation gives CASSLEQNIQYF. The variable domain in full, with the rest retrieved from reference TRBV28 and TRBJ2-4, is DVKVTQSSRYLVKRTGEKVFLECVQDMDHENMFWYRQDPGLGLRLIYFSYDVKMKEKGDIPEGYSVSREKKERFSLILESASTNQTSMYLCASSLEQNIQYFGAGTRLSVL.

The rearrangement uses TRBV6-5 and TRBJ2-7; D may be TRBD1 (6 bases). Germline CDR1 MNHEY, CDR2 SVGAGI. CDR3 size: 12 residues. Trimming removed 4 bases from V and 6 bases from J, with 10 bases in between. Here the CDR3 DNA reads TGTGCCAGCAGTTCTACAGGGATCGAGCAGTACTTC. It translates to CASSSTGIEQYF.

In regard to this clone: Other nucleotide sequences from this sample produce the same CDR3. As DNA, the CDR3 is TGTGCCAGTAGCGACAGGGGGAACACTGAAGCTTTCTTT. Its translation is CASSDRGNTEAFF. V gene TRBV19 combines with J gene TRBJ1-1, with 8 bases identical to TRBD1. Trimming took 6 bases from V and 1 from J; bases not matched to a gene: 1. Germline V gene sequence: CDR1 LNHDA, CDR2 SQIVND (reference sequence). The CDR3 is 13 residues long. Full variable domain (remainder filled in from reference TRBV19 and TRBJ1-1): DGGITQSPKYLFRKEGQNVTLSCEQNLNHDAMYWYRQDPGQGLRLIYYSQIVNDFQKGDIAEGYSVSREKKESFPLTVTSAQKNPTAFYLCASSDRGNTEAFFGQGTRLTVV.